The 14 T cell receptor beta chains listed next were all sequenced from one sample in a study of blood T cell repertoires in COVID-19. TCRdb's copy holds only in-frame clones and misses some; the assay was immunoSEQ multiplex PCR. The table has about 320,000 clones, about nine tenths seen once. Material: PBMCs or T cells enriched from blood (not recorded which). The receptors were gathered from a man aged 60 to 69 who had recovered from COVID-19.

The chain couples TRBV5-6 to TRBJ2-7; 8 nucleotides match TRBD2. The CDR3 runs 14 residues. V shed 2 bases, J shed 4 bases, and the junction held 5 bases outside the gene matches. The V gene's germline CDR1 is SGHDT and CDR2 YYEEEE. CDR3 nucleotides: TGTGCCAGCAGCTTCCAGCGGGAGTTGTACGAGCAGTACTTC. This encodes CASSFQRELYEQYF.

V gene TRBV6-2 or TRBV6-3 combines with J gene TRBJ2-7; perhaps TRBD1 as D (5 bases). CDR1 and CDR2 (germline): MNHEY, SVGEGT. The CDR3 length is 14 residues. V lost 0 bases, J lost 2 bases, and 8 bases lay in between. DNA for the CDR3: TGTGCCAGCAGTTACTCGCAGGGCACCTACGAGCAGTACTTC. Its protein is CASSYSQGTYEQYF.

The chain carries TRBV7-9 and TRBJ1-1; D possibly corresponds to TRBD1 (5 bases). The CDR3 has 14 amino acids. Germline-derived CDR1 and CDR2 are SEHNR and FQNEAQ (reference sequence). The V end lost 0 bases, the J end lost 6 bases, and 11 bases lay between the germline ends. CDR3 in amino acids: CASSLAARGSEAFF. The CDR3 DNA reads as TGTGCCAGCAGCTTAGCGGCCCGGGGGTCTGAAGCTTTCTTT.

This clone was seen only once. The rearrangement uses TRBV4-1 and TRBJ2-1, with 11 positions matching TRBD2. Germline V CDR1 and CDR2: MGHRA, YSYEKL. Trimming took 3 bases from V and 9 from J; bases not matched to a gene: 10. The CDR3 consists of 16 residues. CDR3 in DNA: TGCGCCAGCAGCCAGGAAGGACTAGCGGGTCTGGCTGAGCAGTTCTTC. This sequence encodes CASSQEGLAGLAEQFF.

The V call is TRBV29-1, the J call TRBJ2-5; a possible D gene is TRBD2 (5 bases). CDR1 SQVTM and CDR2 ANQGSEA come from the germline V gene. CDR3 length: 12 residues. V was pared by 7 bases and J by 2 bases, with 11 bases between. CDR3 in DNA: TGCAGCGACACTAGAGGGCAAGAGACCCAGTACTTC. Translating gives CSDTRGQETQYF.

The chain recombines TRBV11-3 with TRBJ2-7; D uncertain. V lost 2 bases and J 7 bases, leaving 21 bases between the germline ends. Germline V lookup: CDR1 SGHNT, CDR2 YENEEA. CDR3 size: 16 residues. The CDR3 coding sequence is TGTGCCAGCAGCTTAAAGCCTGCGCGAGAATGCGCGGAGCAGTACTTC. Translated: CASSLKPARECAEQYF.

In its sample, this clone was seen once. The rearrangement uses TRBV5-1 and TRBJ2-3; D is undetermined. Trimming removed 4 bases at V and 2 bases at J, with 11 bases between. The CDR3 totals 14 residues. The germline V gene encodes CDR1 SGHRS and CDR2 YFSETQ. This chain's CDR3 is CASSLLQITDTQYF. The CDR3 DNA follows: TGCGCCAGCAGCCTACTCCAAATCACAGATACGCAGTATTTT.

J is TRBJ2-1 and V is TRBV6-5, with 7 bases aligning to TRBD2. Germline CDR1 and CDR2: MNHEY and SVGAGI. V was pared by 5 bases and J by 8 bases, with 6 bases of the junction left unmatched. This CDR3 contains 13 residues. The CDR3 coding sequence is TGTGCCAGCAGTCTAGGCCGGGGGGATGAGCAGTTCTTC. It codes for CASSLGRGDEQFF.

A single count supports this clone. The J gene is TRBJ1-6, the V gene TRBV6-5; D possibly corresponds to TRBD1 (5 bases). Germline loops: CDR1 MNHEY, CDR2 SVGAGI. Trimming cost V 8 bases and J 9 bases, with 20 bases left between them. The CDR3 contains 15 residues. This CDR3 is CASSTGVSGGSPLHF. DNA of the CDR3: TGTGCCAGCTCGACGGGAGTCTCTGGGGGTTCACCCCTCCACTTT.

The chain employs TRBV2 and TRBJ1-5; TRBD1 might be the D (5 bases). The length of the CDR3 is 15 residues. Trimming pared 0 bases from V and 7 bases from J, leaving 13 bases between. Germline-derived CDR1 and CDR2 are SNHLY and FYNNEI. The CDR3: CASSEALGGSQPQHF. Written as DNA, the CDR3 is TGTGCCAGCAGTGAAGCGCTTGGGGGGTCCCAGCCCCAGCATTTT.

The chain employs TRBV7-3 and TRBJ2-2, with TRBD2 matching over 10 bases. The CDR3 contains 15 residues. Germline V gene sequence: CDR1 SGHTA, CDR2 FQGTGA. V was clipped by 3 bases and J by 5 bases; unmatched bases: 3. CDR3 amino acids: CASSFLAGDTGELFF. The CDR3 nucleotides are TGTGCCAGCAGCTTCCTAGCGGGAGATACCGGGGAGCTGTTTTTT.

This chain connects TRBV11-2 to TRBJ1-4, with D maybe TRBD1 (6 bases). The CDR3 is made up of 16 amino acids. V lost 1 base, J lost 0 bases, and 9 bases lay in between. Germline values: CDR1 SGHAT, CDR2 FQNNGV. As DNA, the CDR3 is TGTGCCAGCAGCTTAGCCAACAGGGCAACTAATGAAAAACTGTTTTTT. This encodes CASSLANRATNEKLFF.

The chain combines TRBV5-1 with TRBJ2-3; D may be TRBD1 (5 bases). The CDR3 has 16 residues. In germline, CDR1 is SGHRS, CDR2 YFSETQ. Trimming took 0 bases from V and 5 from J, leaving 16 bases between them. This chain's CDR3 is CASSLAGPRRGDTQYF. CDR3 coding DNA: TGCGCCAGCAGCTTGGCAGGGCCTCGTCGAGGAGATACGCAGTATTTT.

This clone was observed a few times. This sequence joins TRBV6-2 or TRBV6-3 and TRBJ1-6, with 9 bases identical to TRBD1. The germline V gene has CDR1 MNHEY and CDR2 SVGEGT. This CDR3 has 15 residues. Trimming removed 5 bases from V and 7 bases from J; junction bases left unmatched: 6. CDR3 coding DNA: TGTGCCAGCAGTCTACAGGGGGCGCGAAATTCACCCCTCCACTTT. As protein: CASSLQGARNSPLHF.